One sample yielded the 28 T cell receptor beta chains listed below, sequenced in a study of patients and donors after allogeneic stem cell transplantation. TCRdb called the RT-PCR reads again in MiXCR, with one record for every CDR3 protein. The sample has roughly 190,000 distinct CDR3 sequences, 41% seen once. Specimen: blood, either unsorted or a sorted T cell fraction (not recorded which). The receptor set was obtained from a human donor who was either an allogeneic HSCT recipient or a stem cell or donor lymphocyte infusion donor (not recorded which). It is not recorded whose cells these are; they may come from a transplant donor.

The J gene is TRBJ1-1, the V gene TRBV18, with D unclear. V shed 3 bases and J shed 2 bases, with 13 bases lying between them. From germline, CDR1 is KGHSH and CDR2 LQKENI. The CDR3 is made up of 15 amino acids. CDR3 residues: CASSPSNGHNTEAFF. The CDR3 DNA reads TGTGCCAGCTCACCTTCGAACGGTCATAACACTGAAGCTTTCTTT.

The chain carries TRBV5-1 and TRBJ2-7; TRBD1 is a possible D gene (6 bases). The CDR3 covers 15 residues. The germline V and J ends were trimmed by 1 base and 0 bases, with 11 bases remaining between them. Germline values: CDR1 SGHRS, CDR2 YFSETQ. CDR3 sequence reads: CASSLTGTSSYEQYF. The DNA of the CDR3 is TGCGCCAGCAGCTTGACCGGGACAAGCTCCTACGAGCAGTACTTC.

The chain has TRBV7-9 and TRBJ2-4, with a possible D match to TRBD1 (6 bases). Trimming left V 4 bases short and J 0 bases short, with 16 bases between. This CDR3 region has 17 residues. CDR1 is SEHNR, CDR2 FQNEAQ, per germline (reference sequence). Here the CDR3 reads CASSWPGAPLAKNIQYF. CDR3 DNA: TGTGCCAGCAGCTGGCCAGGGGCCCCCTTAGCCAAAAACATTCAGTACTTC.

CDR3 amino acids: CASSLPLVGWTPLHF. The CDR3 DNA reads TGTGCCAGCAGTCTCCCTTTGGTAGGATGGACACCCCTCCACTTT. This sequence joins TRBV28 and TRBJ1-6, with D unclear. Deletions cut 5 bases from V and 11 bases from J, with 19 bases between. The CDR3 has 15 residues. Germline V CDR1 and CDR2: MDHEN, SYDVKM.

The gene calls are TRBV4-3 and TRBJ1-5, with D possibly TRBD1 on 5 matching bases. The CDR3 consists of 14 residues. Germline CDR1 is LGHNA and CDR2 is YSLEER. V gave up 2 bases and J gave up 7 bases, with 12 bases separating them. The CDR3: CASSQSGGSQPQHF. The CDR3 nucleotides are TGCGCCAGCAGCCAATCGGGGGGATCCCAGCCCCAGCATTTT.

The chain is built from TRBV9 and TRBJ1-2; a weak D match, TRBD1 (5 bases). Germline V gene lookup returns CDR1 SGDLS and CDR2 YYNGEE. V was trimmed by 0 bases and J by 4 bases, leaving 13 bases between them. The length of the CDR3 is 15 residues. The CDR3 region is CASSVAPGPAYGYTF. The CDR3 region has the DNA TGTGCCAGCAGCGTAGCTCCGGGACCGGCCTATGGCTACACCTTC.

This clonotype has only a few counts. This rearrangement joins TRBV7-2 to TRBJ1-2; TRBD1 agrees at 9 bases. The CDR3 sequence is 14 residues long. V gave up 7 bases and J gave up 8 bases; unmatched junction bases: 11. Germline CDR1 and CDR2: SGHTA and FQGNSA. The CDR3 protein is CASTGQGFPGGYTF. DNA for the CDR3: TGTGCCAGCACCGGACAGGGGTTTCCCGGGGGCTACACCTTC.

The gene calls are TRBV7-3 and TRBJ1-5; no definite D call. The ends were cut back, 4 bases at V and 8 bases at J, with 21 bases in the middle. The germline gives CDR1 SGHTA, CDR2 FQGTGA. The CDR3 covers 16 residues. The CDR3 sequence is CASSYTYPTGQEPQHF. CDR3 coding DNA: TGTGCCAGCAGCTATACGTACCCTACCGGCCAGGAGCCCCAGCATTTT.

Only a few counts were recorded for this clonotype. The chain joins TRBV5-6 to TRBJ1-1, with 7 bases identical to TRBD1. Germline V lookup: CDR1 SGHDT, CDR2 YYEEEE. The V gene end was trimmed by 2 bases and the J gene end by 0 bases; junction bases not matched to a gene: 4. The CDR3 contains 15 residues. This CDR3 is CASSFNDRVNTEAFF. The CDR3 DNA reads TGTGCCAGCAGCTTCAACGACAGGGTGAACACTGAAGCTTTCTTT.

The genes are TRBV6-1 and TRBJ2-7; 10 bases align to TRBD2. The junction had 7 bases not matched to a gene; V was cut back by 5 bases and J by 3 bases. The CDR3 covers 15 residues. CDR1 and CDR2 from the germline V gene are MNHNS and SASEGT. CDR3 in amino acids: CASSLSGRAVYEQYF. The DNA for the CDR3 is TGTGCCAGCAGTCTCAGCGGGAGGGCCGTCTACGAGCAGTACTTC.

This clonotype turned up a few times. The chain recombines TRBV6-2 or TRBV6-3 with TRBJ1-1; D is unresolved. Germline CDR1 MNHEY, CDR2 SVGEGT. CDR3 length equals 15 residues. Trimming stripped 2 bases from V and 1 base from J, with 11 bases between. CDR3 loop: CASSYPEVGNTEAFF. In DNA form, the CDR3 reads TGTGCCAGCAGTTACCCCGAGGTGGGGAACACTGAAGCTTTCTTT.

The chain recombines TRBV7-2 with TRBJ2-3; 7 bases fit TRBD2. Germline V gene lookup returns CDR1 SGHTA and CDR2 FQGNSA. There are 16 residues in the CDR3. V shed 5 bases and J 4 bases; nucleotides not matched to a gene: 12. Here the CDR3 reads CASSPRFSGLADTQYF. The CDR3 bases are TGTGCCAGCAGCCCTAGGTTTAGCGGGCTGGCAGATACGCAGTATTTT.

This clonotype was observed a few times. This chain joins TRBV6-1 and TRBJ1-5, with a possible D match to TRBD1 (6 bases). The V end was cut by 6 bases, the J end by 5 bases, with 11 bases between. CDR1 and CDR2 (germline): MNHNS, SASEGT. The CDR3 contains 13 residues. CDR3 sequence (DNA): TGTGCCAGCAGCGACAGGAGGGATCAGCCCCAGCATTTT. This translates into CASSDRRDQPQHF.

This clonotype was counted a few times. The chain links TRBV4-2 to TRBJ1-2, with a possible D match to TRBD1 (5 bases). The V gene's germline CDR1 is LGHNA and CDR2 YNFKEQ. With 0 bases removed from V and 1 base from J, the gap between germline ends came to 9 bases. The CDR3 totals 15 residues. The CDR3 DNA follows: TGTGCCAGCAGCCAAGAGGTGACAGATAACTATGGCTACACCTTC. Amino acids: CASSQEVTDNYGYTF.

This rearrangement joins TRBV6-6 to TRBJ1-5, with 7 bases lining up with TRBD1. This CDR3 has 15 residues. Per germline, CDR1 MNHNY and CDR2 SVGAGI (reference sequence). Trimming removed 8 bases from V and 3 bases from J; junction bases left unmatched: 10. The CDR3 loop reads CASQETGEPNQPQHF. The CDR3 bases are TGTGCCAGCCAGGAAACAGGGGAGCCCAATCAGCCCCAGCATTTT.

This clonotype has a handful of counts. The chain uses TRBV20-1 and TRBJ2-7; D gene uncertain. The CDR3 extends over 13 amino acids. With 4 bases removed from V and 0 bases from J, the gap between germline ends came to 10 bases. Germline CDR1 and CDR2: DFQATT and SNEGSKA (reference sequence). The DNA of the CDR3 is TGCAGTGCTACCCTGGACGGCTCCTACGAGCAGTACTTC. Its translation is CSATLDGSYEQYF.

J is TRBJ1-1 and V is TRBV7-2; weak D call: TRBD1 (5 bases). Trimming stripped 1 base from V and 4 bases from J, with 10 bases between. The V gene's germline CDR1 is SGHTA and CDR2 FQGNSA. The length of the CDR3 is 14 residues. In DNA form, the CDR3 reads TGTGCCAGCAGCTTAGGAGGGGATTTCACTGAAGCTTTCTTT. This sequence encodes CASSLGGDFTEAFF.

The chain couples TRBV12-3 or TRBV12-4 to TRBJ1-4, with unresolved D. CDR3 size: 14 residues. V lost 5 bases to trimming and J lost 12 bases, with 19 bases between them. CDR3 region: CASSLGPSSGELFF. CDR3 sequence (DNA): TGTGCCAGCAGTCTAGGGCCGTCCAGCGGAGAACTGTTTTTT.

The CDR3 bases are TGTGCCAGCAGCTTAGAATCGGACGATGGTGAGCAGTTCTTC. This translates into CASSLESDDGEQFF. V is TRBV7-8 and J is TRBJ2-1; unclear D gene. Trimming left V 1 base short and J 9 bases short, with 13 bases between. There are 14 residues in the CDR3. Germline CDR1 SGHVS, CDR2 FQNEAQ.

The chain carries TRBV6-5 and TRBJ1-1; 7 bases are a match to TRBD1. V shed 7 bases, J shed 1 base, and the junction held 9 bases outside the gene matches. The CDR3 runs 15 residues. CDR1 is MNHEY and CDR2 is SVGAGI in the germline V gene. This CDR3 reads CASTATGEKNTEAFF. The CDR3 nucleotides are TGTGCCAGCACCGCTACAGGGGAGAAGAACACTGAAGCTTTCTTT.

The table lists this clonotype with a few counts. This sequence joins TRBV30 and TRBJ1-5; 10 positions match TRBD1. This CDR3 is built from 15 residues. V shed 2 bases and J 5 bases; nucleotides not matched to a gene: 6. Germline CDR1 and CDR2: GTSNPN and SVGIG (reference sequence). CDR3 sequence reads: CAWSLGQGGYQPQHF. In nucleotides, the CDR3 is TGTGCCTGGAGTTTAGGACAGGGGGGATATCAGCCCCAGCATTTT.

The V and J genes are TRBV13 and TRBJ2-1; 7 bases map to TRBD2. Germline V gene lookup returns CDR1 PRHDT and CDR2 FYEKMQ (reference sequence). The junction had 9 bases not matched to a gene; V was cut back by 4 bases and J by 3 bases. The CDR3 has 16 amino acids. CDR3 sequence: CASSSELSSGYNEQFF. CDR3 sequence (DNA): TGTGCCAGCAGCTCCGAGTTGTCTAGCGGCTACAATGAGCAGTTCTTC.

The V and J genes are TRBV7-9 and TRBJ1-1; 10 nucleotides agree with TRBD1. CDR3 length equals 16 residues. With V trimmed by 2 bases and J by 11 bases, 14 bases remained unmatched. The germline CDR1 and CDR2 sequences are SEHNR and FQNEAQ (reference sequence). In DNA form, the CDR3 reads TGTGCCAGCAGCTTATGGTCCGGGACAGGGGACGGTCTGGCTTTCTTT. It yields the protein CASSLWSGTGDGLAFF.

This clonotype appeared a few times. This chain connects TRBV12-3 or TRBV12-4 to TRBJ2-1; TRBD2 matches at 11 bases. V gave up 5 bases and J gave up 8 bases; unmatched junction bases: 8. The CDR3 covers 15 residues. The CDR3 reads CASSLLAGGLHEQFF. CDR3 bases: TGTGCCAGCAGTCTCCTAGCGGGAGGTTTGCATGAGCAGTTCTTC.

This clonotype was counted only a few times. The chain employs TRBV15 and TRBJ2-7, with TRBD2 identical over 7 bases. The V segment lost 5 bases and the J segment 0 bases; nucleotides outside the gene matches: 4. CDR1 LNHNV and CDR2 YYDKDF come from the germline V gene (reference sequence). The CDR3 length is 14 residues. CDR3 coding DNA: TGTGCCACCAGCGGCGGGAGACCCTCCTACGAGCAGTACTTC. Protein: CATSGGRPSYEQYF.

This clonotype was counted between two and nine times. The chain couples TRBV2 to TRBJ1-2, with a tentative D call TRBD1 (6 bases). The CDR3 sequence is 13 residues long. V lost 7 bases and J 2 bases, leaving 11 bases between the germline ends. CDR1 SNHLY and CDR2 FYNNEI come from the germline V gene. The CDR3 DNA is TGTGCCAGCAAGGGGGGCCAAAACTATGGCTACACCTTC. Translating it yields CASKGGQNYGYTF.

The V gene is TRBV7-2, the J gene TRBJ1-2; the D is unclear. Looked up from germline, CDR1 is SGHTA and CDR2 is FQGNSA. Trimming removed 2 bases at V and 0 bases at J, with 13 bases between. The CDR3 is made up of 16 amino acids. The CDR3 nucleotides are TGTGCCAGCAGCTTAAGACGGGCCTTAGCTAACTATGGCTACACCTTC. The encoded protein is CASSLRRALANYGYTF.

The chain links TRBV27 to TRBJ1-5; no firm D call. The germline V gene has CDR1 MNHEY and CDR2 SMNVEV (reference sequence). The CDR3 has 12 residues. This chain's CDR3 is CATKYSNQPQHF. The CDR3 nucleotides read TGTGCGACCAAATATAGCAATCAGCCCCAGCATTTT.